This T cell receptor (beta chain) was sequenced for a study of blood T cell repertoires in COVID-19. In the study overall: Spain, Italy and the United States supplied samples that represented acute and convalescent COVID-19. The cDNA or gDNA used as material had been derived from T cells, B-cell-depleted T cells, or PBMCs.

Participants were aged 18 to 89 years from roughly 25 US areas. Authors' data handling: Estimation of nucleated cell counts was performed using reference gene primer amplification. Assay used: immunoSEQ multiplex PCR; TCRdb lists only in-frame clones, some missing. That table supplies the V and J calls and clone size; D and trimming were determined from the DNA. The sample yields fewer than 350,000 clones, about 90% seen once. V lost 7 bases and J 1 base, leaving 10 bases between the germline ends. There are 14 residues in the CDR3. The germline V gene has CDR1 LNHDA and CDR2 SQIVND (reference sequence).

The V call is TRBV19, the J call TRBJ2-2; tentatively, D is TRBD2 (5 bases). The clonotype originates from a woman aged 30 to 39 with acute COVID-19. The specimen was PBMCs or T cells enriched from blood (not recorded which). The CDR3 coding sequence is TGTGCCAGTAACGGGGATTTGAACACCGGGGAGCTGTTTTTT. Translating it yields CASNGDLNTGELFF.